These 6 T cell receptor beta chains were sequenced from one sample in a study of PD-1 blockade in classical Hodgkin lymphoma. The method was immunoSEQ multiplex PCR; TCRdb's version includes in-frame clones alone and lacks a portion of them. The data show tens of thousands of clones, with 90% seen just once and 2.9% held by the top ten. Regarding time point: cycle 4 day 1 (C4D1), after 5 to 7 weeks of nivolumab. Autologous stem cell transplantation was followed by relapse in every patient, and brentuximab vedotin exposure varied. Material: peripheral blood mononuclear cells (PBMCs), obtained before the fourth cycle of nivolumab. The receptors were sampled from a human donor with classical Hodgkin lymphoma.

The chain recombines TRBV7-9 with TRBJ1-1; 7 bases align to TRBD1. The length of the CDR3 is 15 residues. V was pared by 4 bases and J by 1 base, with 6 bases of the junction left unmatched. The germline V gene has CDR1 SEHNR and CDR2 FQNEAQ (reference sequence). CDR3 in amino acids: CASSYPDRANTEAFF. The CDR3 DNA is TGTGCCAGCAGCTACCCTGACAGGGCGAACACTGAAGCTTTCTTT.

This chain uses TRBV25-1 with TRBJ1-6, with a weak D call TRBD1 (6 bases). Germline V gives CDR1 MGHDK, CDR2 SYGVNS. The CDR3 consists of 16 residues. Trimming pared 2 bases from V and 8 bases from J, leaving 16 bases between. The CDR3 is CASSEENRAIDSPLHF. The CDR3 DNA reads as TGTGCCAGCAGTGAAGAGAACAGGGCCATTGATTCACCCCTCCACTTT.

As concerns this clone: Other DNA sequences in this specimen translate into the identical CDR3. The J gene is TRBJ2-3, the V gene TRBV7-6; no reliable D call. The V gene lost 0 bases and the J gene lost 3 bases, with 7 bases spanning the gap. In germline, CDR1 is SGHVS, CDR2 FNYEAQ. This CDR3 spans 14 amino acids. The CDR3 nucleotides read TGTGCCAGCAGCTTAGCCGGCGGTACAGATACGCAGTATTTT. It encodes CASSLAGGTDTQYF.

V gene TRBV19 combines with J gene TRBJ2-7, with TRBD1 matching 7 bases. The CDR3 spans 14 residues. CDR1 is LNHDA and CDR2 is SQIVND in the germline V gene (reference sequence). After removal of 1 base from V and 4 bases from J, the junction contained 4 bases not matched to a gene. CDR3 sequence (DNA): TGTGCCAGTAGTATAGCAGGGGGAGAGTACGAGCAGTACTTC. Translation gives CASSIAGGEYEQYF. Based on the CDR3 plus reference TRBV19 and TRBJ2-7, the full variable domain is DGGITQSPKYLFRKEGQNVTLSCEQNLNHDAMYWYRQDPGQGLRLIYYSQIVNDFQKGDIAEGYSVSREKKESFPLTVTSAQKNPTAFYLCASSIAGGEYEQYFGPGTRLTVT.

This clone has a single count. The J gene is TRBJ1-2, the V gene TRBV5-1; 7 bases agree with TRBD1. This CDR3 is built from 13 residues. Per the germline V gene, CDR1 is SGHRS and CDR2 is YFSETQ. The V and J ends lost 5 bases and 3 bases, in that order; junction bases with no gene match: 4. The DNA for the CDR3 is TGCGCCAGCAGGACAGACAGGGACTATGGCTACACCTTC. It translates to CASRTDRDYGYTF. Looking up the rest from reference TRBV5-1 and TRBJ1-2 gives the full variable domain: KAGVTQTPRYLIKTRGQQVTLSCSPISGHRSVSWYQQTPGQGLQFLFEYFSETQRNKGNFPGRFSGRQFSNSRSEMNVSTLELGDSALYLCASRTDRDYGYTFGSGTRLTVV.

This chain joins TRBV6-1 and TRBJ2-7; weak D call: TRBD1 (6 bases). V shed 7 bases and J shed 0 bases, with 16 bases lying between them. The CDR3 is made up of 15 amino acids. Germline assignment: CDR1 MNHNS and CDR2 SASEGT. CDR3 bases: TGTGCCAGCATCCGGACAGTCCCGAGCTCCTACGAGCAGTACTTC. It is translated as CASIRTVPSSYEQYF.